These T cell receptor beta chains were read from a single sample in a study of siplizumab effects on memory and regulatory T cells. Assay used: immunoSEQ multiplex PCR; TCRdb lists only in-frame clones, some missing. The repertoire holds 100,000 to 120,000 clones, roughly 92% seen once, with 1.3% in the top ten. Sequenced material: CD4+ T cells sorted from blood. The receptors were sampled from a human donor in good health. Each CDR3 is given with its conserved first and last residue. The D gene is left open where the match is weak. The size entry is marked missing in some rows and otherwise reads once, few, many or a size class.

length	size	J	D	V	CDR3	DNA
17	-	TRBJ2-3	-	TRBV2	CASSEALLGGSTDTQYF	TGTGCCAGCAGTGAAGCGCTTCTCGGGGGCAGCACAGATACGCAGTATTTT
15	-	TRBJ1-5	TRBD1	TRBV6-1	CASSEYEGAFQPQHF	TGTGCCAGCAGTGAGTATGAGGGGGCGTTTCAGCCCCAGCATTTT
16	-	TRBJ1-5	TRBD1	TRBV5-1	CASSPTGTGGLQPQHF	TGCGCCAGCAGCCCGACCGGGACAGGGGGCCTTCAGCCCCAGCATTTT
11	-	TRBJ2-5	TRBD1	TRBV2	CASGQVETQYF	TGTGCCAGCGGACAGGTAGAGACCCAGTACTTC
16	-	TRBJ2-1	TRBD2	TRBV10-3	CAITRTSESSYNEQFF	TGTGCCATCACCCGGACTAGCGAGAGCTCCTACAATGAGCAGTTCTTC
17	-	TRBJ2-6	TRBD2	TRBV18	CASSRGGGSAGANVLTF	TGTGCCAGCTCACGCGGCGGGGGGAGTGCTGGGGCCAACGTCCTGACTTTC
17	-	TRBJ2-7	TRBD1	TRBV15	CATSRGTGTGESYEQYF	TGTGCCACCAGCAGAGGTACCGGGACAGGCGAATCCTACGAGCAGTACTTC
11	-	TRBJ1-1	-	TRBV6-5	CASSHGTEAFF	TGTGCCAGCAGCCATGGGACGGAAGCTTTCTTT
15	-	TRBJ2-3	-	TRBV5-1	CASSLDPGGTDTQYF	TGCGCCAGCAGCTTGGATCCAGGGGGCACAGATACGCAGTATTTT
16	-	TRBJ2-1	TRBD2	TRBV9	CASSPSSGGGSYEQFF	TGTGCCAGCAGCCCCAGCAGCGGGGGAGGGAGCTATGAGCAGTTCTTC
16	-	TRBJ2-3	-	TRBV9	CASSVGGSGFTDTQYF	TGTGCCAGCAGCGTAGGAGGTAGCGGATTCACAGATACGCAGTATTTT
11	once	TRBJ2-7	-	TRBV6-5	CASSPAFEQYF	TGTGCCAGCAGCCCCGCCTTTGAGCAGTACTTC
16	-	TRBJ1-3	-	TRBV7-2	CASSSGGSSSGNTIYF	TGTGCCAGCAGCTCTGGGGGCTCCTCATCTGGAAACACCATATATTTT
16	-	TRBJ2-6	-	TRBV19	CASSRGFGSGANVLTF	TGTGCCAGTAGTCGGGGTTTTGGCTCTGGGGCCAACGTCCTGACTTTC
17	-	TRBJ2-1	TRBD2	TRBV5-1	CAPLGLAETLAYNEQFF	TGCGCCCCCCTGGGGCTAGCGGAGACTCTCGCCTACAATGAGCAGTTCTTC
15	-	TRBJ1-1	TRBD1	TRBV19	CASKAGGAGGAEAFF	TGTGCCAGTAAAGCAGGGGGCGCTGGGGGCGCTGAAGCTTTCTTT
15	-	TRBJ1-4	-	TRBV19	CACQGTDRRNEKLFF	TGTGCCTGCCAAGGGACCGACAGGCGGAATGAAAAACTGTTTTTT
13	once	TRBJ2-7	TRBD1	TRBV10-3	CAIAGTDSYEQYF	TGTGCCATAGCCGGGACAGACTCCTACGAGCAGTACTTC
13	-	TRBJ1-3	-	TRBV28	CASRTDSGNTIYF	TGTGCCAGCCGGACAGACTCTGGAAACACCATATATTTT
11	-	TRBJ1-1	-	TRBV6-5	CASSRRDEAFF	TGTGCCAGCAGTAGAAGGGATGAAGCTTTCTTT
15	-	TRBJ2-2	TRBD2	TRBV18	CASSPQRGDTGELFF	TGTGCCAGCTCACCACAGCGGGGGGACACCGGGGAGCTGTTTTTT
14	-	TRBJ2-3	-	TRBV7-2	CASSFGGGTDTQYF	TGTGCCAGCAGCTTCGGCGGGGGCACAGATACGCAGTATTTT
15	-	TRBJ2-7	TRBD2	TRBV5-1	CASSLEAGGPYRQYF	TGCGCCAGCAGCTTGGAGGCGGGAGGGCCTTATCGGCAGTACTTC
16	-	TRBJ2-1	TRBD1	TRBV9	CASSARQGGWGNEQFF	TGTGCCAGCAGCGCCAGACAGGGGGGATGGGGCAATGAGCAGTTCTTC
11	few	TRBJ1-2	-	TRBV30	CAWRRGNGYTF	TGTGCCTGGAGAAGGGGCAATGGCTACACCTTC
19	-	TRBJ1-4	TRBD1	TRBV27	CASSSVDRGPRYGNEKLFF	TGTGCCAGCAGCTCCGTGGACAGGGGGCCCCGTTATGGTAATGAAAAACTGTTTTTT
14	-	TRBJ2-7	-	TRBV5-1	CASSLDDPMGEQYF	TGCGCCAGCAGCTTGGACGACCCAATGGGGGAGCAGTACTTC
13	-	TRBJ2-3	-	TRBV2	CASSWLNTDTQYF	TGTGCCAGCAGTTGGCTTAACACAGATACGCAGTATTTT